Below, 8 T cell receptor beta chains from the same sample are listed, as sequenced in a study of glioma-infiltrating T cells. TCR alpha and beta CDR3 regions were amplified from RNA using iRepertoire nested multiplex PCR. TCRdb analysed the multiplex PCR reads with MiXCR anew, one entry per CDR3 protein. The sample yields 150,000 or so distinct CDR3 sequences, around 40% seen once. The sample comprised glioma tissue, nonneoplastic brain tissue, or PBMCs (not recorded which). All receptors derive from a human donor with low-grade glioma or glioblastoma, undergoing nonglioma brain surgery, or in good health (not recorded which).

The CDR3 nucleotides read TGTGCCAGTGGAGAGCGGGACAGGAGCACAGATACGCAGTATTTT. It is translated as CASGERDRSTDTQYF. The chain joins TRBV19 to TRBJ2-3; the D gene is possibly TRBD1 (8 bases). CDR1 is LNHDA and CDR2 is SQIVND in the germline V gene (reference sequence). The CDR3 is 15 residues long. The V end was cut by 8 bases, the J end by 0 bases, with 15 bases between.

The chain employs TRBV7-9 and TRBJ1-2; no clear D. Trimming took 1 base from V and 7 from J, leaving 10 bases between them. The length of the CDR3 is 13 residues. Germline V gene data show CDR1 as SEHNR and CDR2 as FQNEAQ (reference sequence). DNA for the CDR3: TGTGCCAGCAGCTTAGTTACCCAGTCTGGCTACACCTTC. Translation: CASSLVTQSGYTF.

Here the CDR3 reads CASSQRPGLQGGRVYEQYF. The CDR3 bases are TGTGCCAGCAGTCAAAGGCCGGGACTACAGGGAGGGAGAGTCTACGAGCAGTACTTC. The genes are TRBV27 and TRBJ2-7; TRBD2 is a possible D gene (7 bases). The CDR3 is 19 residues long. V shed 5 bases and J shed 3 bases, with 29 bases lying between them. The V gene's germline CDR1 is MNHEY and CDR2 SMNVEV (reference sequence).

V gene TRBV20-1 combines with J gene TRBJ1-2; no clear D. V lost 5 bases and J lost 1, with 14 bases in between. Germline loops: CDR1 DFQATT, CDR2 SNEGSKA (reference sequence). CDR3 length: 14 amino acids. The CDR3 bases are TGCAGTGCTCCTGGGCAGGCTAATAACTATGGCTACACCTTC. Its protein is CSAPGQANNYGYTF.

This clonotype came up many times. This chain joins TRBV6-2 or TRBV6-3 and TRBJ2-1; 9 bases fit TRBD1. V was pared by 2 bases and J by 7 bases, with 6 bases of the junction left unmatched. The CDR3 totals 15 residues. The germline CDR1 and CDR2 sequences are MNHEY and SVGEGT. CDR3 coding DNA: TGTGCCAGCAGTTACCTGGGGACAGGGCAAAATGAGCAGTTCTTC. This encodes CASSYLGTGQNEQFF.

The DNA of the CDR3 is TGTGCCAGCAGTACTACTCACACCGGGACATATGGCTACACCTTC. The encoded protein is CASSTTHTGTYGYTF. The V gene is TRBV6-5, the J gene TRBJ1-2; D might be TRBD1 (6 bases). Germline-derived CDR1 and CDR2 are MNHEY and SVGAGI. The V gene lost 5 bases and the J gene lost 5 bases, with 18 bases spanning the gap. This CDR3 is built from 15 residues.

The table lists this clonotype with a few counts. V usage is TRBV20-1 and J usage is TRBJ2-2; TRBD1 matches at 8 bases. The germline V gene has CDR1 DFQATT and CDR2 SNEGSKA (reference sequence). The V gene end was trimmed by 3 bases and the J gene end by 6 bases; junction bases not matched to a gene: 6. CDR3 length: 14 residues. Here the CDR3 DNA reads TGCAGTGCTAGGACAGGGGTTACGTCCGGGGAGCTGTTTTTT. Translation: CSARTGVTSGELFF.

Note on this clonotype: An end of the junction does not agree with germline; a read error may underlie this. The rearrangement uses TRBV20-1 and TRBJ2-3; D is undetermined. The CDR3 has 13 amino acids. Germline CDR1 and CDR2: DFQATT and SNEGSKA (reference sequence). Here the CDR3 reads CSAREISTDTKYF. DNA for the CDR3: TGCAGTGCTAGAGAGATAAGCACAGATACGAAGTATTTT.